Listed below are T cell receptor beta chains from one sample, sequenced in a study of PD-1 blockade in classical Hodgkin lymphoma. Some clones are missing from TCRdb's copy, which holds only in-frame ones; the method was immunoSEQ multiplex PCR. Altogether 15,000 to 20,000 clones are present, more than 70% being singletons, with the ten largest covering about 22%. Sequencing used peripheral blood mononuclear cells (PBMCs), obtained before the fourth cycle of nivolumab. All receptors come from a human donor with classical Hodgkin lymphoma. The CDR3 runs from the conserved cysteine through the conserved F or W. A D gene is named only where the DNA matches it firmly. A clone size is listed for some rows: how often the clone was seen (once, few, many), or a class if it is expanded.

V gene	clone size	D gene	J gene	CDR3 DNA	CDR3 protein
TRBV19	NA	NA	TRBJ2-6	TGTGCCAGTAGTATAGAAAAGGGTATGCTCTCTGGGGCCAACGTCCTGACTTTC	CASSIEKGMLSGANVLTF
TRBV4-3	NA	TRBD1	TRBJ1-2	TGCGCCAGCAGCCACGAAACAGGGGGCTATGGCTACACCTTC	CASSHETGGYGYTF
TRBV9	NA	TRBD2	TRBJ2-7	TGTGCCAGCAGCCCCCCCGGGCGGGAGGGCGAGCAGTACTTC	CASSPPGREGEQYF
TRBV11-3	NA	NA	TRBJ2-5	TGTGCCAGCAGCTTTGGGGGCAGCCAAGAGACCCAGTACTTC	CASSFGGSQETQYF
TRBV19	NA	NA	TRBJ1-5	TGTGCCAGTACTATAAGCAGGGCCCCCTATCAGCCCCAGCATTTT	CASTISRAPYQPQHF
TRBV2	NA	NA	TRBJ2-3	TGTGCCAGCAACAGTTGGTCTAGCACAGATACGCAGTATTTT	CASNSWSSTDTQYF
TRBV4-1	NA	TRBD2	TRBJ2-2	TGCGCCAGCAGCCAAGTGGGGCTAGCGGGCACCGGGGAGCTGTTTTTT	CASSQVGLAGTGELFF
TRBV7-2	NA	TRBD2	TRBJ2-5	TGTGCCAGCAGCTTAATGGCGGGAGGGGTTTGGGAGACCCAGTACTTC	CASSLMAGGVWETQYF
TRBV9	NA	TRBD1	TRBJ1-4	TGTGCCAGCAGCCCCCAGGACAGGGGATGGGAAAAACTGTTTTTT	CASSPQDRGWEKLFF
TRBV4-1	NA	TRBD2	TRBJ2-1	TGCGCCAGCAGACCCGGCGGTCTAGCGGGGGGGCCCTACAATGAGCAGTTCTTC	CASRPGGLAGGPYNEQFF
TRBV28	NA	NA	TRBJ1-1	TGTGCCAGCAGTTTAATCCTGGGTCGCGGGCTTAACACTGAAGCTTTCTTT	CASSLILGRGLNTEAFF
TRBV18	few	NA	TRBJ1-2	TGTGCCAGCTCACCCCCCCAGACAGATGTCTATGGCTACACCTTC	CASSPPQTDVYGYTF
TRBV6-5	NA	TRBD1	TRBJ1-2	TGTGCCAGCAGGGTCGGGACAGGGCGCGGCTACACCTTC	CASRVGTGRGYTF
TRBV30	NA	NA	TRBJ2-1	TGTGCCTGGAGTTTGTACAATGAGCAGTTCTTC	CAWSLYNEQFF
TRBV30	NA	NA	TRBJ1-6	TGTGCCTGGAGTGCCCTCTTTGGTCTTAATAATTCACCCCTCCACTTT	CAWSALFGLNNSPLHF
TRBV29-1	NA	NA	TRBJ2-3	TGCAGCGTTGGTACGGAGAGCCTTGGCACAGATACGCAGTATTTT	CSVGTESLGTDTQYF
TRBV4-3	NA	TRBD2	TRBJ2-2	TGCGCCAGCAGCCAATCAATCCTAGCGGGAGCAGGCGCCGGGGAGCTGTTTTTT	CASSQSILAGAGAGELFF
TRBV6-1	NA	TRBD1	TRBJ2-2	TGTGCCAGCAGACTGACAGGGTCCGGGGAGCTGTTTTTT	CASRLTGSGELFF
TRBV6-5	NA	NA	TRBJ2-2	TGTGCCAGCAGTTACAGGACTTTGGGACGGACCGGGGAGCTGTTTTTT	CASSYRTLGRTGELFF
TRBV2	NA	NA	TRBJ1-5	TGTGCCAGCAGTGAAGCGGGCCAGCCCCAGCATTTT	CASSEAGQPQHF
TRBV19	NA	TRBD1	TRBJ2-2	TGTGCCACCTCCGGGACAGCCTACACCGGGGAGCTGTTTTTT	CATSGTAYTGELFF
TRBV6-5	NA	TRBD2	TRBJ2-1	TGTGCCAGCAGTTACACTCTAGCGGGAGACAATGAGCAGTTCTTC	CASSYTLAGDNEQFF
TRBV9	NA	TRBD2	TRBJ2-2	TGTGCCAGCAGCGTAGGGGGGGGCACCGGGGAGCTGTTTTTT	CASSVGGGTGELFF
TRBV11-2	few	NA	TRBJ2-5	TGTGCCAGCAGCCCCCTCATCGAGACCCAGTACTTC	CASSPLIETQYF
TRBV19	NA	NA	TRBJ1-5	TGTGCCAGTAGTATGGGTGGTGGGCCCCAGCATTTT	CASSMGGGPQHF
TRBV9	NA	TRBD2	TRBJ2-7	TGTGCCAGCAGCGTAGGACTAGCTGCAACCTACGAGCAGTACTTC	CASSVGLAATYEQYF
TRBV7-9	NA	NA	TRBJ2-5	TGTGCCAGCAGCTCCCAGGGGACCTCAGGGTCCCAGTACTTC	CASSSQGTSGSQYF
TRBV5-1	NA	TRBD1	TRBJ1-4	TGCGCCAGCAGCTGGGGGACAGCAACTAATGAAAAACTGTTTTTT	CASSWGTATNEKLFF
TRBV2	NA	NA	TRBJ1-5	TGTGCCAGCAACCTCCGGGGGGCGCGTCAGCCCCAGCATTTT	CASNLRGARQPQHF
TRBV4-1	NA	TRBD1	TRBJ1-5	TGCGCCAGCAGCCAAGTGGGACAGGGCAATCAGCCCCAGCATTTT	CASSQVGQGNQPQHF
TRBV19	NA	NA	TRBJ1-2	TGTGCCAGTACAGCAAATTACTATGGCTACACCTTC	CASTANYYGYTF